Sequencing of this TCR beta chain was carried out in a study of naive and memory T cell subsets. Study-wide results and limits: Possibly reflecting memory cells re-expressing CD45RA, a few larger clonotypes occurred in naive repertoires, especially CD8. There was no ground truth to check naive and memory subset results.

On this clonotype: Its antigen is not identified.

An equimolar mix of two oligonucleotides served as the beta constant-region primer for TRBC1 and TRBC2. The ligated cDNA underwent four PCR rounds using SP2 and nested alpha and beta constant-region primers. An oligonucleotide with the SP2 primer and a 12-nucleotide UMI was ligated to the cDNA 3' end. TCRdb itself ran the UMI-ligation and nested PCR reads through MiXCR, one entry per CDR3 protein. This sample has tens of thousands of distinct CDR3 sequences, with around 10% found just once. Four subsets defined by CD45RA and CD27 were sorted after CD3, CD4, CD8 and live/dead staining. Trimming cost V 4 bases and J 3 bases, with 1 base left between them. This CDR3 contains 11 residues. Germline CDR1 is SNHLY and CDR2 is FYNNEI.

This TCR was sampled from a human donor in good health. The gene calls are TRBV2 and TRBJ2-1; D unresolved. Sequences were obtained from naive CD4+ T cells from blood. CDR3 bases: TGTGCCAGCAGTGGCTACAATGAGCAGTTCTTC. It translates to CASSGYNEQFF.